This entry lists 20 T cell receptor beta chains sequenced from one sample in a study of blood T cells in healthy people across ages. Together with a sample-barcoded 5' primer, a J-beta primer mix was included in a second PCR lasting roughly 6 to 12 cycles. One entry per CDR3 protein results from TCRdb running MiXCR on the 5' RACE reads. The table has roughly 1.7 million distinct CDR3 sequences, roughly 32% seen once. The sample taken for sequencing was blood. Receptors were obtained from a woman in her 30s in good health.

This chain links TRBV5-1 with TRBJ2-1; TRBD2 matches at 11 bases. This CDR3 contains 15 residues. Germline assignment: CDR1 SGHRS and CDR2 YFSETQ. V lost 4 bases and J lost 4; bases outside the gene matches: 4. The CDR3 coding sequence is TGCGCCAGCAGCATGGGACTAGCGGAATACAATGAGCAGTTCTTC. The encoded protein is CASSMGLAEYNEQFF.

The rearrangement joins TRBV13 to TRBJ2-7; 9 bases are a match to TRBD1. Germline CDR1 is PRHDT and CDR2 is FYEKMQ (reference sequence). Losses at the gene ends were 4 bases for V and 0 bases for J; bases not matched to a gene: 19. The CDR3 length is 20 residues. For the CDR3, the DNA is TGTGCCAGCAGCTCCTCCCTGGGCCCCCGGGACAGGGTTCCCTCCTACGAGCAGTACTTC. Translated, it gives CASSSSLGPRDRVPSYEQYF. The full variable domain, with the rest looked up from reference TRBV13 and TRBJ2-7, is AAGVIQSPRHLIKEKRETATLKCYPIPRHDTVYWYQQGPGQDPQFLISFYEKMQSDKGSIPDRFSAQQFSDYHSELNMSSLELGDSALYFCASSSSLGPRDRVPSYEQYFGPGTRLTVT.

This clonotype was counted ten times or more. The chain couples TRBV29-1 to TRBJ2-3; D possibly corresponds to TRBD1 (5 bases). V lost 3 bases, J lost 4 bases, and 11 bases lay in between. This CDR3 has 13 residues. The germline V gene has CDR1 SQVTM and CDR2 ANQGSEA. The CDR3 region has the DNA TGCAGCGTTGACGGCAGGGTCCCAGATACGCAGTATTTT. This gives the protein CSVDGRVPDTQYF.

The chain is built from TRBV6-6 and TRBJ1-5; TRBD1 matches 12 bases. The CDR3 spans 16 residues. CDR1 and CDR2 from the germline V gene are MNHNY and SVGAGI (reference sequence). V gave up 6 bases and J gave up 7 bases; unmatched junction bases: 10. Written as DNA, the CDR3 is TGTGCCAGCAGGGAACCGGGACAGGGGGCCCAACAGCCCCAGCATTTT. Its translation is CASREPGQGAQQPQHF.

This clonotype has more than one count but fewer than ten. The V and J genes are TRBV13 and TRBJ2-1, with 9 bases that match TRBD2. This CDR3 has 13 residues. J was trimmed by 6 bases and V by 5 bases; bases with no gene match: 2. Germline V gene lookup returns CDR1 PRHDT and CDR2 FYEKMQ (reference sequence). The CDR3 bases are TGTGCCAGCAGCATGACTAGCGGCAATGAGCAGTTCTTC. This codes for CASSMTSGNEQFF.

This clonotype was counted a few times. The chain is built from TRBV10-3 and TRBJ1-5; no firm D call. The CDR3 extends over 16 amino acids. Looked up from germline, CDR1 is ENHRY and CDR2 is SYGVKD. Trimming took off 0 bases at V and 9 bases at J, with 18 bases between the two ends. The DNA of the CDR3 is TGTGCCATCAGTGAGTCCGCCGGCGGAGTCAATGGGCCCCAGCATTTT. It yields the protein CAISESAGGVNGPQHF.

The chain employs TRBV20-1 and TRBJ2-3; D not resolved. This CDR3 comprises 15 residues. Looked up from germline, CDR1 is DFQATT and CDR2 is SNEGSKA (reference sequence). Trimming pared 1 base from V and 4 bases from J, leaving 15 bases between. This CDR3 reads CSARARLLPPDTQYF. CDR3 nucleotide sequence: TGCAGTGCTAGAGCACGACTCCTTCCCCCAGATACGCAGTATTTT.

In this sample, this clonotype turned up many times. The chain joins TRBV3-1 to TRBJ1-5; the D is unclear. The CDR3 has 14 residues. Germline V gives CDR1 LGHDT, CDR2 YNNKEL (reference sequence). Trimming took 3 bases from V and 1 from J, leaving 7 bases between them. In DNA, the CDR3 is TGTGCCAGCAGCCAGGGTTGGAGCAATCAGCCCCAGCATTTT. Translation: CASSQGWSNQPQHF.

In the case of this clonotype: This clone may be a read error of a much larger clone one base away. The chain has TRBV7-2 and TRBJ2-5; D might be TRBD1 or TRBD2, each matching 5 bases. The J call may be wrong; the DNA end is better matched by TRBJ2-7. The CDR3 is made up of 14 amino acids. Germline CDR1 is SGHTA and CDR2 is FQGNSA. CDR3: CASSWDGVTYEQYF. CDR3 sequence (DNA): TGTGCCAGCAGCTGGGACGGGGTTACCTACGAGCAGTACTTC.

In this sample, this clonotype turned up a few times. Here the CDR3 reads CASSQVSVGRGGYTF. The DNA of the CDR3 is TGCGCCAGCAGCCAAGTTTCCGTGGGGAGAGGCGGCTACACCTTC. The J gene is TRBJ1-2, the V gene TRBV4-1; D remains unclear. The CDR3 sequence is 15 residues long. Trimming cost V 1 base and J 8 bases, with 17 bases left between them. CDR1 is MGHRA, CDR2 YSYEKL, per germline.

This chain links TRBV7-6 with TRBJ2-7, with TRBD1 as a possible D gene (6 bases). V was pared by 3 bases and J by 6 bases, with 27 bases between. The CDR3 contains 18 residues. Germline CDR1 reads SGHVS; CDR2 reads FNYEAQ. The CDR3 DNA reads as TGTGCCAGCAGCTTTAGAGAGTGGGGTGTGACAGGTCAGTCCGAGCAGTACTTC. Translating gives CASSFREWGVTGQSEQYF.

This clonotype has more than one count but fewer than ten. The junction departs from the called germline gene at one end, perhaps through a read error. The rearrangement joins TRBV4-1 to TRBJ1-1; D not resolved. The CDR3 has 13 residues. Per the germline V gene, CDR1 is MGHRA and CDR2 is YSYEKL. The CDR3 is CASGDRLNTEAFF. CDR3 sequence (DNA): TGTGCCAGCGGAGACCGTCTGAACACTGAAGCTTTCTTT.

This sequence joins TRBV5-1 and TRBJ1-6; D remains ambiguous. V lost 5 bases, J lost 5 bases, and 14 bases lay in between. CDR3 size: 15 residues. The germline gives CDR1 SGHRS, CDR2 YFSETQ. The CDR3 nucleotides are TGCGCCAGCAGGCGGGAACAGAGAAATAATTCACCCCTCCACTTT. Protein sequence: CASRREQRNNSPLHF.

This clonotype has ten or more counts. The chain couples TRBV4-1 to TRBJ2-7; 7 bases line up with TRBD1. The germline V gene encodes CDR1 MGHRA and CDR2 YSYEKL. With 0 bases clipped from V and 6 bases from J, the junction kept 14 bases outside the gene matches. The CDR3 sequence is 17 residues long. CDR3 coding DNA: TGCGCCAGCAGCCAAGATCCCCTGGCCAGGGGGTCTGTCGAGCAGTACTTC. This gives the protein CASSQDPLARGSVEQYF.

This clonotype was seen only a few times. The V call is TRBV13, the J call TRBJ1-2; no reliable D call. The V gene's germline CDR1 is PRHDT and CDR2 FYEKMQ (reference sequence). The CDR3 extends over 14 amino acids. Trimming removed 1 base at V and 2 bases at J, with 8 bases between. CDR3 region: CASSLVSENYGYTF. The CDR3 DNA reads TGTGCCAGCAGCTTAGTATCCGAGAACTATGGCTACACCTTC.

The V call is TRBV7-9, the J call TRBJ2-5, with D perhaps TRBD2 (5 bases). The CDR3 has 14 amino acids. The V end lost 1 base, the J end lost 4 bases, and 10 bases lay between the germline ends. Per germline, CDR1 SEHNR and CDR2 FQNEAQ (reference sequence). DNA of the CDR3: TGTGCCAGCAGCTTAGTCCCGGGGTTAGAGACCCAGTACTTC. It codes for CASSLVPGLETQYF.

This CDR3 is CSARDLAREVKNIQYF. CDR3 nucleotides: TGCAGTGCTAGAGATCTCGCCAGGGAGGTCAAAAACATTCAGTACTTC. The chain employs TRBV20-1 and TRBJ2-4; tentative D call: TRBD2 (6 bases). The CDR3 runs to 16 residues. Germline V CDR1 and CDR2: DFQATT, SNEGSKA (reference sequence). V was clipped by 0 bases and J by 3 bases, with 15 bases between them.

For this clonotype: The junction does not match germline at one end; this may be a read error. The V call is TRBV5-7, the J call TRBJ2-1; either TRBD1 or TRBD2 may fit D (6 bases each). TRBV5-7 is identified as an open reading frame with a role that is uncertain. This CDR3 is built from 15 residues. CDR3 coding DNA: TGTGCCAGCAGTGGGGGGCCGGGTTCCTACAATGAGCGGTTCTTC. It yields the protein CASSGGPGSYNERFF.

This clonotype was seen once. The V call is TRBV2, the J call TRBJ2-3; D not resolved. The CDR3 consists of 14 residues. The V end lost 7 bases, the J end lost 0 bases, and 11 bases lay between the germline ends. Germline values: CDR1 SNHLY, CDR2 FYNNEI. CDR3 bases: TGTGCCAGCACGGCATTGTTAAGCACAGATACGCAGTATTTT. Translated, it gives CASTALLSTDTQYF.

This clonotype has ten or more counts. The V and J genes are TRBV20-1 and TRBJ2-5, with D tentatively TRBD2 (5 bases). Trimming cost V 0 bases and J 11 bases, with 22 bases left between them. Germline V lookup: CDR1 DFQATT, CDR2 SNEGSKA (reference sequence). The CDR3 extends over 15 amino acids. The DNA of the CDR3 is TGCAGTGCTAGAGACCCAGATGGAGCCCGGGGAGAGCAGTACTTC. This gives the protein CSARDPDGARGEQYF.